Listed below are T cell receptor beta chains from one sample, sequenced in a study of cytomegalovirus exposure and HLA in healthy donors. Measured with immunoSEQ multiplex PCR; TCRdb has only the in-frame clones, and not every one. The data contain 170,000 or so clones, about four fifths of them singletons. The specimen sequenced was PBMCs. Receptors were obtained from a young man in good health and CMV-seronegative. Both conserved end residues are part of each CDR3. Fields, in order: D gene, clone size, J gene, V gene, CDR3 protein, CDR3 DNA. A D gene is named only where the DNA matches it firmly. Size tells how often a clone was seen (once, few, many) or the class of an expanded clone, and some rows leave it out.

D: TRBD1; size: once; J: TRBJ1-2; V: TRBV10-2; CDR3: CASSELTGGTANYGYTF; DNA: TGCGCCAGCAGTGAACTTACAGGGGGAACAGCTAACTATGGCTACACCTTC
D: TRBD1; size: -; J: TRBJ2-7; V: TRBV27; CDR3: CASSLNQRGRPYEQYF; DNA: TGTGCCAGCAGTCTAAACCAGAGGGGGCGGCCCTACGAGCAGTACTTC
D: -; size: -; J: TRBJ2-1; V: TRBV4-1; CDR3: CASSLYPGGDEQFF; DNA: TGCGCCAGCAGCCTCTATCCGGGGGGCGATGAGCAGTTCTTC
D: -; size: -; J: TRBJ2-1; V: TRBV28; CDR3: CASSYSGMNEQFF; DNA: TGTGCCAGCAGTTATTCAGGGATGAATGAGCAGTTCTTC
D: TRBD2; size: -; J: TRBJ2-7; V: TRBV7-9; CDR3: CASSLPRLAGGSRYEQYF; DNA: TGTGCCAGCAGCTTGCCCCGACTAGCGGGAGGTAGTCGGTACGAGCAGTACTTC
D: -; size: -; J: TRBJ1-2; V: TRBV2; CDR3: CASSADNRNGYTF; DNA: TGTGCCAGCAGCGCGGACAACAGGAATGGCTACACCTTC
D: TRBD1; size: -; J: TRBJ2-7; V: TRBV5-6; CDR3: CASSLVDRAIYEQYF; DNA: TGTGCCAGCAGCTTGGTGGACAGGGCTATCTACGAGCAGTACTTC
D: TRBD1; size: few; J: TRBJ2-1; V: TRBV7-3; CDR3: CASSSQGANEQFF; DNA: TGTGCCAGCAGCTCCCAGGGGGCGAATGAGCAGTTCTTC
D: -; size: few; J: TRBJ1-2; V: TRBV10-2; CDR3: CASSEGAETRGYTF; DNA: TGCGCCAGCAGTGAGGGGGCAGAAACTCGGGGCTACACCTTC
D: -; size: -; J: TRBJ2-2; V: TRBV18; CDR3: CASSIRRTGELFF; DNA: TGTGCCAGCTCCATCCGTCGGACCGGGGAGCTGTTTTTT
D: -; size: -; J: TRBJ1-2; V: TRBV27; CDR3: CASSLSSNYGYTF; DNA: TGTGCCAGCAGTTTATCCTCTAACTATGGCTACACCTTC
D: TRBD1; size: few; J: TRBJ1-4; V: TRBV5-1; CDR3: CASSWGDRGNEKLFF; DNA: TGCGCCAGCAGCTGGGGGGACAGGGGGAATGAAAAACTGTTTTTT
D: TRBD1; size: -; J: TRBJ2-7; V: TRBV6-1; CDR3: CASSEGLLWYSQDRANREQYF; DNA: TGTGCCAGCAGTGAAGGGCTCCTGTGGTACTCCCAGGACAGGGCTAATCGCGAGCAGTACTTC
D: -; size: -; J: TRBJ2-7; V: TRBV18; CDR3: CASSPPSLSYEQYF; DNA: TGTGCCAGCTCGCCTCCTTCTTTGTCCTACGAGCAGTACTTC
D: TRBD1; size: -; J: TRBJ2-6; V: TRBV9; CDR3: CASSVTYRGLPSGANVLTF; DNA: TGTGCCAGCAGCGTAACATACAGGGGGCTGCCCTCTGGGGCCAACGTCCTGACTTTC
D: -; size: -; J: TRBJ2-7; V: TRBV27; CDR3: CASSSNWAHYEQYF; DNA: TGTGCCAGCAGTTCCAACTGGGCACACTACGAGCAGTACTTC
D: TRBD1; size: many; J: TRBJ2-1; V: TRBV6-1; CDR3: CASRGLRDRELEQFF; DNA: TGTGCCAGCAGGGGACTCCGGGACAGGGAGTTGGAGCAGTTCTTC
D: -; size: once; J: TRBJ2-7; V: TRBV6-5; CDR3: CASSYSQVYEQYF; DNA: TGTGCCAGCAGTTATTCACAGGTCTACGAGCAGTACTTC
D: -; size: -; J: TRBJ2-7; V: TRBV6-5; CDR3: CASSPGTLYEQYF; DNA: TGTGCCAGCAGTCCGGGAACCCTCTACGAGCAGTACTTC
D: -; size: once; J: TRBJ1-4; V: TRBV9; CDR3: CASSATGQSNEKLFF; DNA: TGTGCCAGCAGCGCTACCGGACAGTCTAATGAAAAACTGTTTTTT
D: -; size: -; J: TRBJ2-7; V: TRBV25-1; CDR3: CASSTNRVSYEQYF; DNA: TGTGCCAGCAGTACGAATCGGGTCTCCTACGAGCAGTACTTC
D: -; size: -; J: TRBJ1-1; V: TRBV9; CDR3: CASSASGNTEAFF; DNA: TGTGCCAGCAGCGCCTCCGGGAACACTGAAGCTTTCTTT
D: TRBD2; size: -; J: TRBJ2-7; V: TRBV5-4; CDR3: CASSSFKVGGPYEQYF; DNA: TGTGCCAGCAGCAGCTTCAAGGTGGGAGGGCCCTACGAGCAGTACTTC
D: TRBD2; size: -; J: TRBJ2-1; V: TRBV28; CDR3: CASRTSGTESSSYNEQFF; DNA: TGTGCCAGCAGGACTAGCGGGACGGAAAGTAGCTCCTACAATGAGCAGTTCTTC
D: -; size: once; J: TRBJ2-2; V: TRBV6-1; CDR3: CASSGPYTGELFF; DNA: TGTGCCAGCAGTGGTCCTTATACCGGGGAGCTGTTTTTT
D: TRBD2; size: -; J: TRBJ2-1; V: TRBV23-1; CDR3: CASSSGGGARPYNEQFF; DNA: TGCGCCAGCAGTTCGGGAGGCGGGGCCAGACCCTACAATGAGCAGTTCTTC
D: TRBD1; size: few; J: TRBJ1-1; V: TRBV4-1; CDR3: CASRIGGMNTEAFF; DNA: TGCGCCAGCAGGATAGGGGGCATGAACACTGAAGCTTTCTTT
D: -; size: few; J: TRBJ1-6; V: TRBV6-5; CDR3: CASRRGGSYNSPLHF; DNA: TGTGCCAGCCGGAGGGGAGGCTCCTATAATTCACCCCTCCACTTT
D: -; size: -; J: TRBJ2-7; V: TRBV7-3; CDR3: CASSSSGTPIYEQYF; DNA: TGTGCCAGCAGCTCCTCTGGGACTCCTATCTACGAGCAGTACTTC
D: TRBD1; size: few; J: TRBJ2-7; V: TRBV19; CDR3: CASSISGGPNEQYF; DNA: TGTGCCAGTAGTATTTCAGGGGGACCCAACGAGCAGTACTTC
D: TRBD1; size: -; J: TRBJ2-1; V: TRBV27; CDR3: CASSLTPQGKVVNEQFF; DNA: TGTGCCAGCAGTTTAACCCCACAGGGGAAGGTAGTAAATGAGCAGTTCTTC
D: -; size: -; J: TRBJ1-1; V: TRBV10-3; CDR3: CASRDSRGAFF; DNA: TGTGCCTCACGGGACTCCCGAGGGGCTTTCTTT
D: -; size: -; J: TRBJ2-1; V: TRBV28; CDR3: CASTLRGLRYNEQFF; DNA: TGTGCCAGCACCCTTAGAGGACTCCGCTACAATGAGCAGTTCTTC
D: -; size: -; J: TRBJ1-5; V: TRBV4-2; CDR3: CASSQDGSNQPQHF; DNA: TGTGCCAGCAGCCAAGATGGCAGCAATCAGCCCCAGCATTTT
D: -; size: -; J: TRBJ2-4; V: TRBV21-1; CDR3: CASSTDRAVAKNIQYF; DNA: TGTGCCAGCAGCACAGACAGGGCCGTAGCCAAAAACATTCAGTACTTC
D: -; size: -; J: TRBJ2-5; V: TRBV4-2; CDR3: CASSQEPQEETQYF; DNA: TGTGCCAGCAGCCAAGAACCCCAGGAAGAGACCCAGTACTTC
D: -; size: -; J: TRBJ1-2; V: TRBV4-3; CDR3: CASSQDLWAGPGYTF; DNA: TGCGCCAGCAGCCAAGATCTTTGGGCAGGGCCCGGCTACACCTTC
D: -; size: -; J: TRBJ1-1; V: TRBV28; CDR3: CASSGGGSEAFF; DNA: TGTGCCAGCAGTGGGGGGGGTTCTGAAGCTTTCTTT
D: -; size: -; J: TRBJ1-3; V: TRBV10-1; CDR3: CASSEWLGNTIYF; DNA: TGCGCCAGCAGTGAGTGGCTTGGAAACACCATATATTTT
D: TRBD1; size: -; J: TRBJ2-7; V: TRBV18; CDR3: CASSTGGGSYEQYF; DNA: TGTGCCAGCTCGACAGGGGGAGGGTCCTACGAGCAGTACTTC
D: -; size: -; J: TRBJ1-5; V: TRBV4-1; CDR3: CASSRYRENQPQHF; DNA: TGCGCCAGCAGCCGATACAGGGAGAATCAGCCCCAGCATTTT
D: TRBD1; size: once; J: TRBJ1-4; V: TRBV7-8; CDR3: CASSYRADRLREKLFF; DNA: TGTGCCAGCAGCTACCGTGCGGACAGGTTGAGGGAAAAACTGTTTTTT
D: TRBD1; size: -; J: TRBJ2-1; V: TRBV9; CDR3: CASSVRDSNFYNEQFF; DNA: TGTGCCAGCAGCGTAAGGGACAGCAATTTTTACAATGAGCAGTTCTTC